The rows below give T cell receptor beta chains drawn from one sample of a study of blood T cell repertoires in COVID-19. Here immunoSEQ multiplex PCR was the method, and the copy in TCRdb shows in-frame clones only, minus some. The table shows almost 200,000 clones, with around 85% occurring only once. The sample comprised peripheral blood. Source of these receptors: a woman between 70 and 85 years old with acute or convalescent COVID-19. Both conserved end residues are part of each CDR3. The order of the fields is D gene, V gene, J gene, clone size, CDR3 protein, CDR3 DNA. The D gene is left open where the match is weak. Part of the rows lack a size; the others show once, few, many or a class for expanded clones.

>TRBD2|TRBV3-1/TRBV3-2|TRBJ2-7|.
CASSDLAGGFEQYF
TGTGCCAGCAGCGACCTAGCGGGGGGGTTCGAGCAGTACTTC
>.|TRBV6-4|TRBJ1-2|.
CASSTGLGYGYTF
TGTGCCAGCAGTACAGGGCTCGGCTATGGCTACACCTTC
>.|TRBV19|TRBJ1-2|.
CASGGGLANYGYTF
TGTGCCAGTGGGGGAGGGCTCGCAAACTATGGCTACACCTTC
>TRBD1|TRBV5-1|TRBJ2-1|few
CASSLGQQPYNEQFF
TGCGCCAGCAGCCTGGGACAGCAGCCCTACAATGAGCAGTTCTTC
>.|TRBV5-4|TRBJ2-7|.
CASSLELQAYEQYF
TGTGCCAGCAGCTTGGAACTCCAGGCATACGAGCAGTACTTC
>TRBD2|TRBV3-1/TRBV3-2|TRBJ2-3|.
CASAGQAGNTDTQYF
TGTGCCAGTGCAGGTCAAGCGGGAAACACAGATACGCAGTATTTT
>TRBD1|TRBV18|TRBJ1-2|once
CASSPLGTGGPYGYTF
TGTGCCAGCTCACCATTGGGAACAGGGGGTCCCTATGGCTACACCTTC
>TRBD2|TRBV5-4|TRBJ2-2|once
CASSTGTSGRNTGELFF
TGTGCCAGCAGCACCGGGACTAGCGGGAGGAACACCGGGGAGCTGTTTTTT
>.|TRBV7-2|TRBJ1-5|.
CASSWGHNQPQHF
TGTGCCAGCAGCTGGGGACACAATCAGCCCCAGCATTTT
>TRBD1|TRBV6-5|TRBJ2-3|.
CASSSTGVGTDTQYF
TGTGCCAGCAGTTCGACAGGGGTAGGAACAGATACGCAGTATTTT
>TRBD1|TRBV2|TRBJ2-7|.
CASRPGTGVGEQYF
TGTGCCAGCAGACCCGGGACAGGGGTTGGCGAGCAGTACTTC
>TRBD2|TRBV10-1|TRBJ2-3|.
CASSLAGGPGDTQYF
TGCGCCAGCAGTCTAGCGGGAGGGCCTGGAGATACGCAGTATTTT
>TRBD1|TRBV12-5|TRBJ1-2|.
CASGLLRTGGVYGYTF
TGTGCTAGTGGTTTGTTACGGACAGGAGGGGTATATGGCTACACCTTC
>.|TRBV2|TRBJ2-2|few
CASSEALRGGWNTGELFF
TGTGCCAGCAGTGAAGCGCTTAGGGGCGGCTGGAACACCGGGGAGCTGTTTTTT
>TRBD1|TRBV2|TRBJ2-5|.
CASSLDRGQETQYF
TGTGCCAGCAGTCTTGACAGGGGCCAAGAGACCCAGTACTTC
>TRBD1|TRBV6-5|TRBJ1-5|.
CASSRQGRGQPQHF
TGTGCCAGCAGTAGACAGGGAAGGGGTCAGCCCCAGCATTTT
>TRBD2|TRBV7-9|TRBJ2-1|.
CASKEAGGPVNEQFF
TGTGCCAGCAAGGAAGCGGGAGGGCCTGTCAATGAGCAGTTCTTC
>TRBD2|TRBV6-1|TRBJ2-7|.
CASSVSGLDPYEQYF
TGTGCCAGCAGTGTATCCGGACTAGACCCCTACGAGCAGTACTTC
>.|TRBV10-3|TRBJ2-3|.
CAIRALDTQYF
TGTGCCATCAGGGCTTTAGATACGCAGTATTTT
>.|TRBV6-1|TRBJ1-5|.
CASSEGVGDQPQHF
TGTGCCAGCAGTGAAGGTGTGGGCGATCAGCCCCAGCATTTT
>TRBD1|TRBV9|TRBJ2-3|.
CASSVRSGQGTDTQYF
TGTGCCAGCAGCGTCAGATCGGGACAGGGCACAGATACGCAGTATTTT
>.|TRBV13|TRBJ2-3|once
CASSQGRSRPDTQYF
TGTGCCAGTTCTCAAGGGAGGTCTCGTCCAGATACGCAGTATTTT
>.|TRBV2|TRBJ1-2|.
CASSVAGAAAGYTF
TGTGCCAGCAGTGTGGCGGGGGCCGCAGCGGGCTACACCTTC
>.|TRBV4-2|TRBJ2-2|.
CASSQDSLGDTGELFF
TGTGCCAGCAGCCAAGATTCCTTGGGAGATACCGGGGAGCTGTTTTTT
>.|TRBV5-4|TRBJ1-4|.
CASSFDSRNEKLFF
TGTGCCAGCAGCTTTGACAGCCGTAATGAAAAACTGTTTTTT
>.|TRBV10-1|TRBJ1-1|.
CASSERGGGTEAFF
TGCGCCAGCAGTGAGCGTGGGGGGGGGACTGAAGCTTTCTTT
>TRBD1|TRBV7-2|TRBJ2-5|.
CASSLTGGMETQYF
TGTGCCAGCAGCTTGACAGGGGGGATGGAGACCCAGTACTTC
>TRBD1|TRBV6-5|TRBJ1-2|.
CASTGGAVTNYGYTF
TGTGCCAGTACAGGGGGCGCGGTGACTAACTATGGCTACACCTTC
>TRBD2|TRBV7-9|TRBJ2-1|.
CASSLQVLAGDYNEQFF
TGTGCCAGCAGCTTACAGGTATTAGCGGGGGACTACAATGAGCAGTTCTTC
>TRBD1|TRBV5-1|TRBJ1-1|.
CASSGTGDNTEAFF
TGCGCCAGCAGCGGGACAGGGGACAACACTGAAGCTTTCTTT
>.|TRBV6-6|TRBJ2-5|.
CASSYSRGKQETQYF
TGTGCCAGCAGTTACTCACGGGGGAAACAAGAGACCCAGTACTTC
>TRBD1|TRBV5-1|TRBJ2-4|.
CASSHGQGAINIQYF
TGCGCCAGCAGCCACGGACAGGGGGCAATAAACATTCAGTACTTC
>TRBD1|TRBV7-2|TRBJ2-7|.
CASSPSGTAYEQYF
TGTGCCAGCAGCCCTTCCGGGACAGCTTACGAGCAGTACTTC
>.|TRBV21-1|TRBJ1-5|.
CASSKGGGGEIQPQHF
TGTGCCAGCAGCAAAGGGGGCGGGGGCGAAATTCAGCCCCAGCATTTT
>TRBD1|TRBV10-3|TRBJ1-1|few
CAIGQGVNTEAFF
TGTGCCATCGGACAGGGTGTGAACACTGAAGCTTTCTTT
>.|TRBV28|TRBJ2-7|.
CASSKQGRTYEQYF
TGTGCCAGCAGTAAACAGGGTAGAACCTACGAGCAGTACTTC
>.|TRBV6-5|TRBJ1-1|.
CASSFDSRRAFF
TGTGCCAGCAGTTTCGACAGTCGCCGGGCTTTCTTT
>.|TRBV11-1|TRBJ2-1|.
CASSLAPLSGNEQFF
TGTGCCAGCAGCCTTGCCCCCCTCAGTGGCAATGAGCAGTTCTTC
>TRBD1|TRBV10-2|TRBJ2-6|few
CASSEQGVGANVLTF
TGCGCCAGCAGTGAGCAGGGGGTCGGGGCCAACGTCCTGACTTTC
>.|TRBV7-9|TRBJ2-6|once
CASSLGASSGANVLTF
TGTGCCAGCAGCTTAGGTGCGTCGTCTGGGGCCAACGTCCTGACTTTC
>.|TRBV3-1/TRBV3-2|TRBJ1-6|.
CASSQDSSSSYNSPLHF
TGTGCCAGCAGCCAAGATTCTTCTAGCTCCTATAATTCACCCCTCCACTTT
>.|TRBV5-6|TRBJ2-1|few
CASSLARDWYNEQFF
TGTGCCAGCAGCTTGGCCAGAGACTGGTACAATGAGCAGTTCTTC